Listed below are T cell receptor beta chains from one sample, sequenced in a study of cytomegalovirus exposure and HLA in healthy donors. The method was immunoSEQ multiplex PCR; TCRdb's version includes in-frame clones alone and lacks a portion of them. The data show roughly 130,000 clones, 89% seen once. Sequencing was carried out using PBMCs. These TCRs come from a woman in her late teens or twenties in good health and CMV-seropositive. Both conserved end residues are part of each CDR3. Each record gives: CDR3 length, D gene, J gene, clone size, V gene, CDR3 DNA, CDR3 protein. D genes are given only for firm matches. The listing skips clone size in some rows; elsewhere it reads once, few, many or a size class.

>15|.|TRBJ1-5|.|TRBV4-1
TGCGCCAGCAGCCATATTGGCAGGGGTAATCAGCCCCAGCATTTT
CASSHIGRGNQPQHF
>14|.|TRBJ1-1|.|TRBV6-5
TGTGCCAGCAGCGTTGAGAGGGCGCGCGACCTGGCTTTCTTT
CASSVERARDLAFF
>15|.|TRBJ1-2|.|TRBV6-5
TGTGCCAGCAGCCTTAGTCATTTATCTAACTATGGCTACACCTTC
CASSLSHLSNYGYTF
>15|TRBD1|TRBJ1-6|.|TRBV28
TGTGCCAGCAGCTTACCCGGGACAGGGCAGTCACCCCTCCACTTT
CASSLPGTGQSPLHF
>14|.|TRBJ2-5|.|TRBV9
TGTGCCAGCAGCCCGGGGGTAGGGCAAGAGACCCAGTACTTC
CASSPGVGQETQYF
>16|TRBD1|TRBJ2-1|.|TRBV19
TGTGCCAGTAGTATAGTTGGGACAGGGATTTTCAATGAGCAGTTCTTC
CASSIVGTGIFNEQFF
>17|TRBD1|TRBJ1-1|.|TRBV7-9
TGTGCCAGCAGCTCCCGGGACAGGGGGCATAGGAAAACTGAAGCTTTCTTT
CASSSRDRGHRKTEAFF
>12|.|TRBJ2-7|.|TRBV6-1
TGTGCCGTCGATAGGAGCTCCTACGAGCAGTACTTC
CAVDRSSYEQYF
>15|TRBD1|TRBJ1-3|.|TRBV19
TGTGCCAGTAGTGCTGACAGGGGGCATGGAAACACCATATATTTT
CASSADRGHGNTIYF
>15|TRBD1|TRBJ2-7|.|TRBV2
TGTGCCAGCAGAGAGACAGGGTCCCCATCCTACGAGCAGTACTTC
CASRETGSPSYEQYF
>17|TRBD1|TRBJ1-3|.|TRBV5-1
TGCGCCAGCAGCTTGGGGACAGGGGGATTTTCTGGAAACACCATATATTTT
CASSLGTGGFSGNTIYF
>14|.|TRBJ2-1|.|TRBV29-1
TGCAGCGTTGAACGGGGTCAGACCTACAATGAGCAGTTCTTC
CSVERGQTYNEQFF
>15|.|TRBJ2-7|once|TRBV19
TGTGCCAGTAGTCCCGGACCTGGGAGATCCTACGAGCAGTACTTC
CASSPGPGRSYEQYF
>13|.|TRBJ1-1|.|TRBV7-2
TGTGCCAGCAGCTTAAACAGTAACACTGAAGCTTTCTTT
CASSLNSNTEAFF
>17|TRBD2|TRBJ2-1|.|TRBV28
TGTGCCAGCAGTTTTTGGACTAGCGGGGGGCCTGGGGATGAGCAGTTCTTC
CASSFWTSGGPGDEQFF
>13|.|TRBJ2-7|.|TRBV19
TGTGCCAGTAGTTTCCAGGGCACCTACGAGCAGTACTTC
CASSFQGTYEQYF
>15|TRBD2|TRBJ2-5|.|TRBV15
TGTGCCACCTCCCCCGGGGGGGCGATCTTTACAACCCAGTACTTC
CATSPGGAIFTTQYF
>16|TRBD1|TRBJ1-2|.|TRBV28
TGTGCCAGCAGTTCGGGGACAGGGAGGAGTGACTATGGCTACACCTTC
CASSSGTGRSDYGYTF
>13|.|TRBJ2-7|once|TRBV5-1
TGCGCCAGCAGCTTCACGGGGAGCAACGAGCAGTACTTC
CASSFTGSNEQYF
>16|TRBD1|TRBJ1-6|.|TRBV5-4
TGTGCCAGCAGCGATACAGGGGACTTCTATAATTCACCCCTCCACTTT
CASSDTGDFYNSPLHF
>14|TRBD2|TRBJ2-7|.|TRBV7-2
TGTGCCAGCAGCTTTGCGGCTAGCGGGGGGGCCCAGTACTTC
CASSFAASGGAQYF
>13|.|TRBJ1-1|.|TRBV18
TGTGCCAGCTCACCGACAGGGAACACTGAAGCTTTCTTT
CASSPTGNTEAFF
>14|TRBD1|TRBJ2-1|.|TRBV19
TGTGCCAGTAGAGGCGACAGGGATATCGATGAGCAGTTCTTC
CASRGDRDIDEQFF
>16|TRBD1|TRBJ2-1|.|TRBV5-1
TGCGCCAGCAGCTTGGCCCCGGGACAGGGGGGCTATGAGCAGTTCTTC
CASSLAPGQGGYEQFF
>17|.|TRBJ1-5|once|TRBV4-2
TGTGCCAGCAGCCAACCCATCGCAGGGAATAGCAATCAGCCCCAGCATTTT
CASSQPIAGNSNQPQHF
>14|.|TRBJ1-1|.|TRBV7-8
TGTGCCAGCAGCTCCAACCCGGCGGGGTCTGAAGCTTTCTTT
CASSSNPAGSEAFF
>18|TRBD1|TRBJ2-7|.|TRBV4-2
TGTGCCAGCAGCCACCCGGCGAAAGGCAGGGGGAATCCCTACGAGCAGTACTTC
CASSHPAKGRGNPYEQYF
>14|.|TRBJ1-5|.|TRBV28
TGTGCCAGCAGCCTGGGGCAGGGCAATCAGCCCCAGCATTTT
CASSLGQGNQPQHF
>15|.|TRBJ2-2|.|TRBV28
TGTGCCAGCAGACGACCTGGGGCGGCCACCGGGGAGCTGTTTTTT
CASRRPGAATGELFF
>15|TRBD2|TRBJ2-7|.|TRBV19
TGTGCCAGTAGTAAGGGACTAGTGGGGACCTACGAGCAGTACTTC
CASSKGLVGTYEQYF
>15|TRBD1|TRBJ2-1|.|TRBV7-7
TGTGCTAGCAGCTCTGGACAGGGAATCCACAATGAGCAGTTCTTC
CASSSGQGIHNEQFF
>14|TRBD1|TRBJ2-7|.|TRBV15
TGTGCCACCAGCAGAGGCCGGACAGGGAACGAGCAGTACTTC
CATSRGRTGNEQYF
>15|TRBD2|TRBJ2-1|few|TRBV5-1
TGCGCCAGCAGCCCACGGACTAGCGGGGGAAATGAGCAGTTCTTC
CASSPRTSGGNEQFF
>15|TRBD1|TRBJ1-2|.|TRBV7-6
TGTGCCAGCAGCCTAAGAGGGACAGCTCTCCATGGCTACACCTTC
CASSLRGTALHGYTF
>14|.|TRBJ1-1|.|TRBV7-2
TGTGCCAGCAGCTTTAGCGGTGGTGTGCCTGAAGCTTTCTTT
CASSFSGGVPEAFF
>15|.|TRBJ1-2|.|TRBV5-4
TGTGCCAGCAGCTTGCCAGGGAATCTAAACGATGGCTACACCTTC
CASSLPGNLNDGYTF
>16|TRBD1|TRBJ1-1|.|TRBV2
TGTGCCAGCAGTGGAGGGCAGGGGGCGCGCGGGACTGAAGCTTTCTTT
CASSGGQGARGTEAFF
>15|TRBD2|TRBJ2-5|.|TRBV7-9
TGTGCCAGCAGCTTAGGTCTAGCGGCGGTAGAGACCCAGTACTTC
CASSLGLAAVETQYF
>15|.|TRBJ2-1|.|TRBV5-1
TGCGCCAGCAGCTTGAAGGGGGACTCCTACAATGAGCAGTTCTTC
CASSLKGDSYNEQFF
>13|.|TRBJ1-6|.|TRBV18
TGTGCCAGCTCACGACAGGTTAATTCACCCCTCCACTTT
CASSRQVNSPLHF
>17|.|TRBJ2-7|once|TRBV12-2
TGTGCAAGTCGCTTCGGGGCCACCCGAAAATTAACAGGGTGGCAGTACTTC
CASRFGATRKLTGWQYF
>16|TRBD1|TRBJ1-6|.|TRBV7-9
TGTGCCAGCAGCTTAGGGGACAGGCGGTATAATTCACCCCTCCACTTT
CASSLGDRRYNSPLHF
>12|TRBD1|TRBJ1-2|.|TRBV6-5
TGTGCCAGCGAGGGACAGGACTATGGCTACACCTTC
CASEGQDYGYTF
>13|TRBD2|TRBJ2-5|few|TRBV5-1
TGCGCCAGCAGCTTAGCGGGAGGAGAGACCCAGTACTTC
CASSLAGGETQYF
>16|TRBD1|TRBJ2-2|.|TRBV27
TGTGCCAGCAGTTTGGGGGACAGGGGATATACCGGGGAGCTGTTTTTT
CASSLGDRGYTGELFF
>13|.|TRBJ2-1|.|TRBV5-1
TGCGCCAGCAGCTTGGCCAGCTACAATGAGCAGTTCTTC
CASSLASYNEQFF
>13|.|TRBJ2-7|.|TRBV5-6
TGTGCCAGCAGCCCAAGCGAGTCCTACGAGCAGTACTTC
CASSPSESYEQYF
>15|.|TRBJ1-5|.|TRBV6-1
TGTGCCAGCAGTGAGTTAGCTGCACACAATCAGCCCCAGCATTTT
CASSELAAHNQPQHF
>15|TRBD1|TRBJ1-5|.|TRBV28
TGTGCCGCAATTCGACAGGGTCTCCTGAGACAGCCCCAGCATTTT
CAAIRQGLLRQPQHF
>13|TRBD2|TRBJ2-7|once|TRBV28
TGTGCCAGCAGTTGGACTAGCGTCTACGAGCAGTACTTC
CASSWTSVYEQYF
>13|.|TRBJ1-2|.|TRBV7-9
TGTGCCAGCAGCCCCAGGGGCGACTATGGCTACACCTTC
CASSPRGDYGYTF